This T cell receptor beta chain originates from a study of identical twins (dated by TCRdb to the mid-2010s). About the full investigation: To test whether fetal clonotypes persist, the study used deep sequencing on TCR alpha and beta repertoires from monozygotic twins, unrelated adults of various ages, and cord blood. To rule out contamination, the twin experiments were replicated at different times with different library preparation protocols. Study-wide findings and limitations: Fewer insertions were carried by abundant cord blood beta clonotypes; a weaker similar trend was observed in young adult naive repertoires, while no such trend was observed in memory repertoires. Because the same donors could not be followed over many years, conclusions were based on cross-sectional statistical analysis. Compared with coincidental sharing between unrelated individuals, out-of-frame TCR alpha sequences shared between twins had an excess of sequences with low generation probability. Invariant T cells such as MAIT and iNKT could partly confound zero-insertion analyses, although diverse VJ usage argued against such confounding for most clonotypes. The excess sharing between twins in beta out-of-frame sequences was weaker because fewer shared sequences reduced the signal-to-noise ratio. In monozygotic twins, out-of-frame TCR alpha sharing was systematically underestimated by recombination models, although the models agreed with sharing between unrelated individuals.

Library prep was done by 5' RACE. Sequencing instrument: Illumina HiSeq 2000. A universal primer binding site was introduced by template switching, and a unique molecular identifier was present in the final cDNA, enabling accurate counting of TCR cDNA molecules. Specific primers in the conserved constant-segment region were used to synthesize first-strand cDNA for TCR alpha and beta chains. To control for contamination, each cDNA library was double barcoded with a SMART-Mk sample barcode plus Illumina barcodes. TruSeq adapter sequences along with Illumina sample barcodes were introduced in two successive PCR steps. TCR alpha and beta cDNA libraries were sequenced on the Illumina HiSeq platform with custom primers. From the authors' description of their analysis: MiGEC was used to process raw reads and extract unique molecular identifiers, and MiXCR was used to find CDR3 positions. For each individual, recombination models were inferred using an EM algorithm with the repgenHMM and IGoR tools. The tcR package in R was used for shared clonotype analysis, with sharing normalized by the product of cloneset sizes. Out-of-frame nonproductive sequences were analyzed to study raw recombination free of thymic and clonal selection effects. TCRdb redid the processing of the public reads, applying fastp at Q25 and MiXCR, and retained in-frame beta chains. Rows are unified per CDR3 protein, each entry keeping the most common DNA and genes. For this entry, the V and J calls and clone size follow TCRdb and not the study's own pipeline. This sample is represented by about 890,000 distinct CDR3 sequences; roughly an eighth of them were singletons. Around 1.5% of the sample belongs to the ten largest clones.

The germline V gene yields SGHDN for CDR1 and FVKESK for CDR2. The CDR3 starts with the cysteine, ends with the phenylalanine, and has 14 residues. Only CDR3 DNA remains: 42 bases, in frame from the first base. At the junction V is shortened by 2 bases and J by 0 bases, with 4 bases in between. Every donor in the study was a healthy Caucasian. Three pairs of female monozygotic twins, all aged 18 to 29 years, made up the twin cohort. Peripheral blood mononuclear cells were the source from which RNA for the TCR libraries was isolated. As to this clonotype: Its antigen remains unidentified. No base quality information exists; no much larger clone differs at one position.

Separately, the same data were catalogued under a study of yellow fever vaccine responses in identical twins. As noted in the second study: According to the authors, the vaccine-induced T cell response in identical twins seemed to be partly convergent and partly specific to each individual. Focusing on identical twins, the study followed the T cell clones that responded to the vaccine, and did so with precision.

Here the chain combines TRBV14 and TRBJ2-2; the D gene is not confidently resolved. The origin of this receptor is a young woman in good health. The sequenced sample consisted of PBMCs. At the DNA level, the sequence is TGTGCCAGCAGCCAAAAGTCGAACACCGGGGAGCTGTTTTTT. This encodes CASSQKSNTGELFF.